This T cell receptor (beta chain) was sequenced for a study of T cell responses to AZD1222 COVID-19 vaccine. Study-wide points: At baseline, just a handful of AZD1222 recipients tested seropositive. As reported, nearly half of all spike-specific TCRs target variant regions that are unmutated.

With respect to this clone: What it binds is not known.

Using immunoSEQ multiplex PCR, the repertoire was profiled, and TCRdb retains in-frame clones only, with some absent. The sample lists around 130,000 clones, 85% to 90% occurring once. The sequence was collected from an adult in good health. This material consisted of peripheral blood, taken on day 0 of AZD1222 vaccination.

CDR3 DNA: TGCGCCAGCACCCGGGGGACAGGGGATAATTCACCCCTCCACTTT. It translates to CASTRGTGDNSPLHF. The chain employs TRBV10-2 and TRBJ1-6, with 10 bases matching TRBD1. The CDR3 is 15 residues long. Trimming removed 7 bases from V and 5 bases from J; junction bases left unmatched: 5. CDR1 is WSHSY, CDR2 SAAADI, per germline.